This is a list of T cell receptor beta chains from one sample in a study of human T cells and chemical hapten exposure. TCRdb re-analysed the RACE reads in MiXCR, keeping a single row per CDR3 protein. The sample lists some 81,000 distinct CDR3 sequences, about 9.9% occurring once. The input for sequencing was whole blood, taken in connection with sensitization to the hapten diphenylcyclopropenone (DPC). The receptors shown here come from a man younger than 35 with alopecia areata. Some clones in this sample may be carry-over from other donors' samples. CDR3s include the opening cysteine and the closing phenylalanine or tryptophan. The D gene is left open where the match is weak. Clone size is shown for a subset of rows, as once, few, many or a class of expanded clone.

v_gene	d_gene	abundance	j_gene	CDR3nt	CDR3aa
TRBV11-3	.	.	TRBJ1-3	TGTGCCAGCAGCTACCGGGCAGGGGTGGCCGGAAACACCATATATTTT	CASSYRAGVAGNTIYF
TRBV4-1	.	.	TRBJ2-7	TGCGCCAGCAGCCAAGTTGATTGGGGGGCCTACGAGCAGTACTTC	CASSQVDWGAYEQYF
TRBV2	.	few	TRBJ1-5	TGTGCCAGCACAGGAGATAGCAATCAGCCCCAGCATTTT	CASTGDSNQPQHF
TRBV4-1	TRBD1	few	TRBJ2-1	TGCGCCAGCAGCCAAGGTACAGGGGGGCCCTACAATGAGCAGTTCTTC	CASSQGTGGPYNEQFF
TRBV9	.	few	TRBJ2-7	TGTGCCAGCAGCGTAGCGCAGGGAACCTACGAGCAGTACTTC	CASSVAQGTYEQYF
TRBV9	.	few	TRBJ2-7	TGTGCCAGCAGCGTAGAAAGTGGAGGATTTAGGGGCGAGCAGTACTTC	CASSVESGGFRGEQYF
TRBV28	.	.	TRBJ1-5	TGTGCCAGCAGTTTACCCTCTCGGCGGCCCCAGCATTTT	CASSLPSRRPQHF
TRBV28	.	many	TRBJ2-5	TGTGCCAGCAGTTTACGTCGTTTATCAGGGTCTGCGGAGACCCAGTACTTC	CASSLRRLSGSAETQYF
TRBV29-1	.	many	TRBJ1-6	TGCAGCGTTGAAGTTTCGGGCAGGGGATCACCCCTCCACTTT	CSVEVSGRGSPLHF
TRBV11-1	TRBD1	many	TRBJ2-5	TGTGCCAGCAGGGACGCCGGGACAGGGGAAGAGACCCAGTACTTC	CASRDAGTGEETQYF
TRBV6-2/TRBV6-3	.	few	TRBJ2-6	TGTGCCAGCAGCTCTGGGGCCAACGTCCTGACTTTC	CASSSGANVLTF
TRBV7-9	.	.	TRBJ2-3	TGTGCCAGCAGCCGCGAAAATGGGTATACGCAGTATTTT	CASSRENGYTQYF
TRBV7-6	.	many	TRBJ2-7	TGTGCCAGCAGCAAAACAGGTAGCTCCTACGAGCAGTACTTC	CASSKTGSSYEQYF
TRBV29-1	.	many	TRBJ1-4	TGCAGCGTCGGAGACGTCCGAAAAGGGAGGGAAAAACTGTTTTTT	CSVGDVRKGREKLFF
TRBV9	.	.	TRBJ1-3	TGTGCCAGCAGCGTAGCCTCAGGACACTCTGGAAACACCATATATTTT	CASSVASGHSGNTIYF
TRBV11-2	.	few	TRBJ2-4	TGTGCCAGCAGCCTCCGGGACACAGGAAACATTCAGTACTTC	CASSLRDTGNIQYF
TRBV6-1	TRBD1	.	TRBJ2-1	TGTGCCAGCAGGTCGACAGGGACATACAATGAGCAGTTCTTC	CASRSTGTYNEQFF
TRBV27	TRBD2	.	TRBJ2-1	TGTGCCAGCAGTAAGGGGCGGGGGGACAATGAGCAGTTCTTC	CASSKGRGDNEQFF
TRBV18	.	.	TRBJ1-6	TGTGCCAGCTCAGAGGAGAAGGTCTATAATTCACCCCTCCACTTT	CASSEEKVYNSPLHF
TRBV7-8	TRBD1	.	TRBJ2-4	TGTGCCAGCAGCTTAGTCCTTTTACAGGGGGCGGCCAAAAACATTCAGTACTTC	CASSLVLLQGAAKNIQYF
TRBV6-2/TRBV6-3	TRBD2	few	TRBJ2-2	TGTGCCAGCAGCCGTAGCGGGGGGCCGCCCACCGGGGAGCTGTTTTTT	CASSRSGGPPTGELFF
TRBV7-3	TRBD1	.	TRBJ2-1	TGTGCCAGCAGCCCAACACAGGGGTCCTACAATGAGCAGTTCTTC	CASSPTQGSYNEQFF
TRBV29-1	TRBD1	.	TRBJ1-5	TGCAGCGTTGTAACCGGGACAGGGGGCAATCAGCCCCAGCATTTT	CSVVTGTGGNQPQHF
TRBV4-3	.	.	TRBJ2-3	TGCGCCAGCAGCCGCGGGGCCGGGGAAGATACGCAGTATTTT	CASSRGAGEDTQYF
TRBV19	.	many	TRBJ2-2	TGTGCCAGTAGCGGGACCGCTACGTTCGGGGAGCTGTTTTTT	CASSGTATFGELFF
TRBV29-1	.	many	TRBJ2-2	TGCAGCGTTGAAGATGGGAGATCCGGGGAGCTGTTTTTT	CSVEDGRSGELFF
TRBV5-1	.	many	TRBJ1-1	TGCGCCAGCAGCTTGGACCGGACATGGAACACTGAAGCTTTCTTT	CASSLDRTWNTEAFF
TRBV19	.	many	TRBJ2-3	TGTGCCAGTAGTATAGGGCCGGCGGGAGATACGCAGTATTTT	CASSIGPAGDTQYF
TRBV3-1	TRBD1	few	TRBJ1-1	TGTGCCAGCAGCCAAGATCCCATGCTGTTAACAGGGGTGAACACTGAAGCTTTCTTT	CASSQDPMLLTGVNTEAFF
TRBV28	.	few	TRBJ1-2	TGTGCCAGCAGTTTCCTACAGGACTATGGCTACACCTTC	CASSFLQDYGYTF
TRBV6-6	TRBD1	few	TRBJ2-7	TGTGCCAGCAGTTATGGGACAGTCTACGCCTACGAGCAGTACTTC	CASSYGTVYAYEQYF
TRBV18	.	few	TRBJ1-4	TGTGCCAGCTCACCCCTTGCGGAAAAACTGTTTTTT	CASSPLAEKLFF
TRBV29-1	.	few	TRBJ2-5	TGCAGCGCTCCGGGCCTTGCGCAAGAGACCCAGTACTTC	CSAPGLAQETQYF
TRBV7-8	.	many	TRBJ2-1	TGTGCCAGCAGCCTTAGGCGGGACAGACACTACAATGAGCAGTTCTTC	CASSLRRDRHYNEQFF
TRBV6-5	.	.	TRBJ1-2	TGTGCCAGCAGTCTTTTGGGGGGTGACTATGGCTACACCTTC	CASSLLGGDYGYTF
TRBV5-6	TRBD1	.	TRBJ1-2	TGTGCCAGCAGCTTCGGTGGTGGCAGGGGGAAGTATGGCTACACCTTC	CASSFGGGRGKYGYTF
TRBV4-1	.	few	TRBJ1-4	TGCGCCAGCAGCCAAGATGGGTGGTCTAATGAAAAACTGTTTTTT	CASSQDGWSNEKLFF
TRBV7-7	.	.	TRBJ2-7	TGTGCCAGCAGCTTCGGCAGGGACTACGAGCAGTACTTC	CASSFGRDYEQYF
TRBV19	TRBD2	few	TRBJ2-3	TGTGCCAGTAGTATCGGCGGGGGATACACAGATACGCAGTATTTT	CASSIGGGYTDTQYF
TRBV19	.	many	TRBJ1-2	TGTGCCAGTTACGGTTCTAACTATGGCTACACCTTC	CASYGSNYGYTF